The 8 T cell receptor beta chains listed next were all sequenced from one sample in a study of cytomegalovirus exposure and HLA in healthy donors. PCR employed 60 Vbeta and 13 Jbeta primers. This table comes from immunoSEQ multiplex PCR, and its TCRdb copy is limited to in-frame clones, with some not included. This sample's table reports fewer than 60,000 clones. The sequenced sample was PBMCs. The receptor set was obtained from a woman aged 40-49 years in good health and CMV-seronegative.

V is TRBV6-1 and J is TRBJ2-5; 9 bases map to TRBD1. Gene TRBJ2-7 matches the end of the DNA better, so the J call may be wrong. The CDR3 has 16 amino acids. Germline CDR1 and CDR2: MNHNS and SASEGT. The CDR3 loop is CASSDLPGQGSYEQYF. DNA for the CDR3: TGTGCCAGCAGTGACCTCCCGGGACAGGGTTCCTACGAGCAGTACTTC.

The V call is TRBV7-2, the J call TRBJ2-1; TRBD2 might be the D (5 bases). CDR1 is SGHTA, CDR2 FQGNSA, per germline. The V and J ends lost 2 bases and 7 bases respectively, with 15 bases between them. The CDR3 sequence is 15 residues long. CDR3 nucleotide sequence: TGTGCCAGCAGCTTATCGGGGAGTTCCGGTAATGAGCAGTTCTTC. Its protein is CASSLSGSSGNEQFF.

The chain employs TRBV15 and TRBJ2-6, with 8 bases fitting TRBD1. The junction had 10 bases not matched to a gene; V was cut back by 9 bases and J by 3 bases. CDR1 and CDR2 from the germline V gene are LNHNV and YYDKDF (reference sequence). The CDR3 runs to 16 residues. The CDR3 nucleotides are TGTGCCACTAAGATCGGACAGGGTTATGGGGCCAACGTCCTGACTTTC. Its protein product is CATKIGQGYGANVLTF.

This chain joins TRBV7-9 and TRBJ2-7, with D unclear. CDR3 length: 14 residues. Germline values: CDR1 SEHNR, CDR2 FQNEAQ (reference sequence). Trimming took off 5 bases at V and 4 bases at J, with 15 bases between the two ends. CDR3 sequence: CASSPGSDGYEQYF. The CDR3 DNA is TGTGCCAGCAGCCCGGGTAGTGATGGGTACGAGCAGTACTTC. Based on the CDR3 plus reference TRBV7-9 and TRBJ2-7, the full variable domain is DTGVSQNPRHKITKRGQNVTFRCDPISEHNRLYWYRQTLGQGPEFLTYFQNEAQLEKSRLLSDRFSAERPKGSFSTLEIQRTEQGDSAMYLCASSPGSDGYEQYFGPGTRLTVT.

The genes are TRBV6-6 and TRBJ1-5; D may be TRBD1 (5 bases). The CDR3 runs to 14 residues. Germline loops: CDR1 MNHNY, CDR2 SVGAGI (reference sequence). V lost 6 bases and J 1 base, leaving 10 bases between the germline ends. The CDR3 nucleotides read TGTGCCAGCAGCCCAGGGTTGAGCAATCAGCCCCAGCATTTT. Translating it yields CASSPGLSNQPQHF.

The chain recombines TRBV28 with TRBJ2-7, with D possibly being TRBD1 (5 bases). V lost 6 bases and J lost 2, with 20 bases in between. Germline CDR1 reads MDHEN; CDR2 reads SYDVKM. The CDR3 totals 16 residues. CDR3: CASSSPTRTITYEQYF. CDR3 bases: TGTGCCAGCAGCTCCCCGACACGGACAATCACCTACGAGCAGTACTTC.

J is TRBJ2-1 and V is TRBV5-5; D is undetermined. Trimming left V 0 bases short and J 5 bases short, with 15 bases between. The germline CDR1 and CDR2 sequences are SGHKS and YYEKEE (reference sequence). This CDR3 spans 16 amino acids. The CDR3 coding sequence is TGTGCCAGCAGCTTGGCGAGCCTGGAGCCCCACAATGAGCAGTTCTTC. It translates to CASSLASLEPHNEQFF.

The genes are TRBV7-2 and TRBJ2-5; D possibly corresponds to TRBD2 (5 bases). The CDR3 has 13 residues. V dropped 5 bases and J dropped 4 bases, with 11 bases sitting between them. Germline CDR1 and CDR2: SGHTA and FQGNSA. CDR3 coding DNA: TGTGCCAGCAGCCTACGGGATCGAGAGACCCAGTACTTC. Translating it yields CASSLRDRETQYF.